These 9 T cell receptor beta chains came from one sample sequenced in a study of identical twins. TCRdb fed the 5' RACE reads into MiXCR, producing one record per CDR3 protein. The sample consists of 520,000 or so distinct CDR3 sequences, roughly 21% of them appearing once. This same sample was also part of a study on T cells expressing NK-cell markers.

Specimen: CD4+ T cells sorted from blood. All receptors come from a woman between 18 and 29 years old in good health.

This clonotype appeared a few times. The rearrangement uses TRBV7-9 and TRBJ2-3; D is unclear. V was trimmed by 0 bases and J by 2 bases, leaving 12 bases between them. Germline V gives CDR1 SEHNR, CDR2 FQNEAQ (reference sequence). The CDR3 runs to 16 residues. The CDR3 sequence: CASSLAERRLTDTQYF. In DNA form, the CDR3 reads TGTGCCAGCAGCTTAGCGGAACGGCGGCTCACAGATACGCAGTATTTT.

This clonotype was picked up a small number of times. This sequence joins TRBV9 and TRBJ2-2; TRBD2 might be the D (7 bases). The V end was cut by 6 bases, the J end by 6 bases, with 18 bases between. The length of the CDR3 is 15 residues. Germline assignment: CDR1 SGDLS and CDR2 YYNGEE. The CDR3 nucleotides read TGTGCCAGCACCCGGGGGGCGAGTTATCCCGGGGAGCTGTTTTTT. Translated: CASTRGASYPGELFF.

This chain's CDR3 is CSASRTSAYEQYF. CDR3 DNA sequence: TGCAGTGCTTCCCGGACTTCAGCCTACGAGCAGTACTTC. The rearrangement joins TRBV20-1 to TRBJ2-7, with a tentative D call TRBD2 (5 bases). Trimming left V 5 bases short and J 2 bases short, with 13 bases between. Germline V CDR1 and CDR2: DFQATT, SNEGSKA (reference sequence). CDR3 length: 13 residues.

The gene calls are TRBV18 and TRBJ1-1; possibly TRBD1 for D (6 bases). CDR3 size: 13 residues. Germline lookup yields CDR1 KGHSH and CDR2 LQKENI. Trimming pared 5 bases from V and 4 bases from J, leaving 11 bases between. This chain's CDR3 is CASSEGVGTEAFF. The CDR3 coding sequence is TGTGCCAGCTCAGAGGGGGTGGGCACTGAAGCTTTCTTT.

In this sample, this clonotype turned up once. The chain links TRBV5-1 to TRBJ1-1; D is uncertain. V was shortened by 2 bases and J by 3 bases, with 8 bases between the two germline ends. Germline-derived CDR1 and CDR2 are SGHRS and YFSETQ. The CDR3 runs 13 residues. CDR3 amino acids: CASSFNADTEAFF. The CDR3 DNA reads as TGCGCCAGCAGCTTTAATGCGGACACTGAAGCTTTCTTT.

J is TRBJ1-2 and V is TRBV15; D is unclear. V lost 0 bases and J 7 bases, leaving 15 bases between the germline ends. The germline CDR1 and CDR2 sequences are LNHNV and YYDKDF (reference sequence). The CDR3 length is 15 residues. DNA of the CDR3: TGTGCCACCAGCAGAGAAATGGGCCCTACGCGTGGCTACACCTTC. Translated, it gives CATSREMGPTRGYTF. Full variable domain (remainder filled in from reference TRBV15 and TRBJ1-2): DAMVIQNPRYQVTQFGKPVTLSCSQTLNHNVMYWYQQKSSQAPKLLFHYYDKDFNNEADTPDNFQSRRPNTSFCFLDIRSPGLGDTAMYLCATSREMGPTRGYTFGSGTRLTVV.

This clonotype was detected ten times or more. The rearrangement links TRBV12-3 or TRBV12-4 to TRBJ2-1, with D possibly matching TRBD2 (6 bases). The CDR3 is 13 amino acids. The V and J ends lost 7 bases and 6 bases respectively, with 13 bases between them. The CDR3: CASKGLAFNEQFF. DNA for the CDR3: TGTGCCAGCAAGGGACTGGCTTTCAATGAGCAGTTCTTC.

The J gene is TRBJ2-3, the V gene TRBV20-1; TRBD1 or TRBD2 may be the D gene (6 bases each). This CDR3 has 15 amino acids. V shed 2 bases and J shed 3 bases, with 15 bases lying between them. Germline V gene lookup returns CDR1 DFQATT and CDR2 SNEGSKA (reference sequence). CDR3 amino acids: CSARYPQGRTDTQYF. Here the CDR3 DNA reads TGCAGTGCTAGATACCCCCAGGGGAGGACAGATACGCAGTATTTT.

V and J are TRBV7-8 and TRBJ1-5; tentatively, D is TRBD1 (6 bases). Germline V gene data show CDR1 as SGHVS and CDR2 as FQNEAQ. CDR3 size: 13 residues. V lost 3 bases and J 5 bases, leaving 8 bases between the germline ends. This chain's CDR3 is CASSFSGDQPQHF. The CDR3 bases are TGTGCCAGCAGCTTCTCAGGGGATCAGCCCCAGCATTTT.